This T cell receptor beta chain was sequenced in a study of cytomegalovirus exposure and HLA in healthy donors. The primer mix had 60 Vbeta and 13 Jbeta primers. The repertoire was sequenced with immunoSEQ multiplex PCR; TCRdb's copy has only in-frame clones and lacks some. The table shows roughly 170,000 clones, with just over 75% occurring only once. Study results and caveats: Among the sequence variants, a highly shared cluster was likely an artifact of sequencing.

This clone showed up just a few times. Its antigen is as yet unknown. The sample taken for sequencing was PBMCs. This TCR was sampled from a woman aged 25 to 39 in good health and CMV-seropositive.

CDR3 coding DNA: TGTGCCAGCAGTTCCTCCTTGACTAGCGGGATCACCTACGAGCAGTACTTC. It encodes CASSSSLTSGITYEQYF. The chain joins TRBV27 to TRBJ2-7, with TRBD2 matching over 11 bases. CDR1 and CDR2 (germline): MNHEY, SMNVEV (reference sequence). After removal of 4 bases from V and 2 bases from J, the junction contained 10 bases not matched to a gene. The length of the CDR3 is 17 residues.